This TCR beta chain derives from a study of blood T cells in healthy people across ages. Study-wide results and limits: Across the age range, TCR beta diversity per million T cells fell in a roughly linear way. The CMV status of each donor remained undetermined, and this could have confounded shifts in expanded clonotypes. Relative to aged donors, long-lived donors carried more naive CD4+ cells and displayed higher diversity.

Through a sample-barcoded 5' primer and a J-beta primer mix, a second PCR was run for about 6 to 11 cycles. From the 5' RACE reads, TCRdb called clonotypes with MiXCR, one entry per CDR3 protein. The sample lists over 1,300,000 distinct CDR3 sequences; roughly 60% were seen once. On this clonotype: Its antigen is still unknown.

The V segment lost 2 bases and the J segment 7 bases; nucleotides outside the gene matches: 10. Per the germline V gene, CDR1 is SEHNR and CDR2 is FQNEAQ (reference sequence). This CDR3 is built from 16 residues. What was sequenced was blood. The chain links TRBV7-9 to TRBJ2-1; 8 bases map to TRBD2. The source is a man aged 18-30 years in good health. CDR3 sequence (DNA): TGTGCCAGCAGCTTATCACCGGGTCGGGGGGGAAATGAGCAGTTCTTC. Protein product: CASSLSPGRGGNEQFF.